This TCR beta chain was identified in a study of Graves' ophthalmopathy and Graves' hyperthyroidism. The evidence that diagnosis relied on was clinical symptoms, serum thyroxine, TRAb, thyroid ultrasound and orbital computed tomography. V was pared by 0 bases and J by 3 bases, with 2 bases of the junction left unmatched. The CDR3 covers 15 residues. Germline lookup yields CDR1 MNHEY and CDR2 SMNVEV (reference sequence). As the template, RNA transcripts were used to amplify TCR beta CDR3 regions. First-round RT-PCR employed HTBI primers, with a second-round multiplex PCR after it. TCRdb fed the multiplex PCR reads into MiXCR, producing one record per CDR3 protein. The table shows tens of thousands of distinct CDR3 sequences, with around 52% occurring only once. Concerning this clonotype itself: A single base separates this from a much larger clone, so it may be a read error. Given the absence of the conserved phenylalanine or tryptophan at the CDR3 end, a read error is likely.

Input material: peripheral blood. The genes are TRBV27 and TRBJ2-1, with 7 positions matching TRBD2. The sequence came from an adult man with Graves' ophthalmopathy. The CDR3 loop is CASSLSVAGYNEQFS. CDR3 DNA sequence: TGTGCCAGCAGTTTATCGGTAGCGGGCTACAATGAGCAGTTCTCC.